The source of this T cell receptor (beta chain) is a study of blood T cell repertoires in COVID-19. Profiling relied on immunoSEQ multiplex PCR, and the TCRdb table lists in-frame clones only, not all of them. The table has roughly 260,000 clones, approximately 92% seen once. V was clipped by 5 bases and J by 1 base, with 11 bases between them. Germline values: CDR1 MDHEN, CDR2 SYDVKM. The CDR3 runs 14 residues. The clonotype comes from a person under 30 with COVID-19, enrolled during active disease. The V gene is TRBV28, the J gene TRBJ2-5; a possible D gene is TRBD1 (6 bases). Sequencing was performed on peripheral blood. CDR3 DNA: TGTGCCAGCAGTCCTCAGACAGGCCAAGAGACCCAGTACTTC. Translation gives CASSPQTGQETQYF.